The 14 T cell receptor beta chains presented below share a single source sample, sequenced in a study of blood T cells in healthy people across ages. A second PCR of about 6 to 12 cycles used a sample-barcoded 5' primer and a J-beta primer mix. Each CDR3 protein gets one entry after TCRdb re-called the 5' RACE reads with MiXCR. The sample has roughly 550,000 distinct CDR3 sequences; less than 25% are singletons. These data were likewise used in another study, on T cells of mothers and their children.

Sample: blood. The receptors here all came from a boy aged 5-17 years in good health.

This clonotype was seen many times. The V and J genes are TRBV29-1 and TRBJ2-1; D uncertain. The CDR3 contains 12 residues. CDR1 SQVTM and CDR2 ANQGSEA come from the germline V gene. V gave up 0 bases and J gave up 7 bases, with 7 bases separating them. The CDR3 here is CSVEEVGNEQFF. CDR3 nucleotides: TGCAGCGTTGAAGAGGTCGGGAATGAGCAGTTCTTC.

In regard to this clonotype: A much larger clonotype is one base distant, so this may be a read error. The rearrangement uses TRBV28 and TRBJ2-7; D perhaps matches TRBD1 (6 bases). Germline V gives CDR1 MDHEN, CDR2 SYDVKM. This CDR3 is built from 17 residues. The CDR3 loop reads CASRGQQPSRGDYGQYF. CDR3 DNA sequence: TGTGCCAGCAGGGGACAACAGCCAAGCAGGGGAGACTACGGGCAGTACTTC.

The chain joins TRBV5-1 to TRBJ2-3, with TRBD2 identical over 10 bases. V shed 5 bases and J 4 bases; nucleotides not matched to a gene: 7. This CDR3 contains 15 residues. Germline V gives CDR1 SGHRS, CDR2 YFSETQ. CDR3 sequence reads: CASRRASGSADTQYF. The CDR3 coding sequence is TGCGCCAGCAGGAGGGCTAGCGGGAGCGCAGATACGCAGTATTTT.

The chain recombines TRBV4-3 with TRBJ2-7; tentative D call: TRBD2 (5 bases). Trimming stripped 0 bases from V and 3 bases from J, with 12 bases between. This CDR3 spans 15 amino acids. Germline loops: CDR1 LGHNA, CDR2 YSLEER. The chain's CDR3 is CASSQDTGLVYEQYF. The CDR3 region has the DNA TGCGCCAGCAGCCAAGATACGGGGTTGGTCTACGAGCAGTACTTC.

There are a few counts of this clonotype. The V gene is TRBV29-1, the J gene TRBJ2-5; D unclear. Per germline, CDR1 SQVTM and CDR2 ANQGSEA. V was pared by 4 bases and J by 3 bases, with 6 bases between. This CDR3 has 11 residues. The CDR3 region has the DNA TGCAGCGTTGTGGGTAAAGAGACCCAGTACTTC. Translation gives CSVVGKETQYF.

In its sample, this clonotype was seen a few times. V usage is TRBV4-1 and J usage is TRBJ2-5; D not resolved. The CDR3 has 15 residues. Trimming cost V 3 bases and J 5 bases, with 16 bases left between them. Germline assignment: CDR1 MGHRA and CDR2 YSYEKL. CDR3 protein: CASSHYNQRSETQYF. Here the CDR3 DNA reads TGCGCCAGCAGCCACTACAACCAACGGTCGGAGACCCAGTACTTC.

Only one count was recorded for this clonotype. The genes are TRBV7-4 and TRBJ1-5; D is perhaps TRBD1 (6 bases). The V gene's germline CDR1 is SGHVT and CDR2 SQSDAQ. V was pared by 5 bases and J by 2 bases, with 19 bases between. The CDR3 totals 17 residues. This CDR3 reads CASSGAQGNTGNQPQHF. CDR3 nucleotides: TGTGCCAGCAGCGGGGCACAGGGAAATACTGGCAATCAGCCCCAGCATTTT. Looking up the rest from reference TRBV7-4 and TRBJ1-5 gives the full variable domain: GAGVSQSPRYKVAKRGRDVALRCDSISGHVTLYWYRQTLGQGSEVLTYSQSDAQRDKSGRPSGRFSAERPERSVSTLKIQRTEQGDSAVYLCASSGAQGNTGNQPQHFGDGTRLSIL.

This clonotype came up a few times. This chain connects TRBV28 to TRBJ2-7; D might be TRBD1 (5 bases). CDR1 is MDHEN and CDR2 is SYDVKM in the germline V gene. The CDR3 covers 13 residues. Trimming left V 11 bases short and J 6 bases short, with 20 bases between. CDR3 nucleotide sequence: TGTGCCTCTCAGGGTCCCGAAAGCTGCGAGCAGTACTTC. Protein: CASQGPESCEQYF.

The chain combines TRBV28 with TRBJ1-6, with a tentative D call TRBD1 (5 bases). The CDR3 loop spans 14 amino acids. Germline CDR1 MDHEN, CDR2 SYDVKM. V dropped 5 bases and J dropped 10 bases, with 15 bases sitting between them. The CDR3 sequence: CASSPYQGQSPLHF. For the CDR3, the DNA is TGTGCCAGCAGTCCATACCAGGGTCAGTCACCCCTCCACTTT. Variable domain in full (rest from reference TRBV28 and TRBJ1-6): DVKVTQSSRYLVKRTGEKVFLECVQDMDHENMFWYRQDPGLGLRLIYFSYDVKMKEKGDIPEGYSVSREKKERFSLILESASTNQTSMYLCASSPYQGQSPLHFGNGTRLTVT.

This chain joins TRBV2 and TRBJ1-5, with D maybe TRBD1 (6 bases). Germline V gives CDR1 SNHLY, CDR2 FYNNEI. V shed 6 bases and J shed 5 bases, with 11 bases lying between them. This CDR3 has 13 amino acids. Written as DNA, the CDR3 is TGTGCCAGCAGCCCTTCAGGGGATCAGCCCCAGCATTTT. Residues: CASSPSGDQPQHF.

The rearrangement links TRBV28 to TRBJ2-5; 8 bases fit TRBD1. The CDR3 contains 16 residues. CDR1 is MDHEN and CDR2 is SYDVKM in the germline V gene. With 3 bases clipped from V and 5 bases from J, the junction kept 11 bases outside the gene matches. CDR3 residues: CASSFPGQGAGETQYF. The CDR3, as DNA: TGTGCCAGCAGTTTTCCCGGGCAGGGGGCGGGTGAGACCCAGTACTTC. Supplemented by reference TRBV28 and TRBJ2-5, the full variable domain reads DVKVTQSSRYLVKRTGEKVFLECVQDMDHENMFWYRQDPGLGLRLIYFSYDVKMKEKGDIPEGYSVSREKKERFSLILESASTNQTSMYLCASSFPGQGAGETQYFGPGTRLLVL.

This sequence joins TRBV6-1 and TRBJ2-5; D ambiguous. The V gene's germline CDR1 is MNHNS and CDR2 SASEGT. The CDR3 consists of 15 residues. V lost 6 bases and J lost 1, with 15 bases in between. This chain's CDR3 is CASSWSTSTQETQYF. CDR3 in DNA: TGTGCCAGCAGCTGGTCGACAAGCACCCAAGAGACCCAGTACTTC.

Only a few counts were recorded for this clonotype. The chain carries TRBV27 and TRBJ2-5; 8 nucleotides line up with TRBD2. The DNA end favors TRBJ2-7, so the J call may be wrong. Per the germline V gene, CDR1 is MNHEY and CDR2 is SMNVEV (reference sequence). This CDR3 spans 14 amino acids. Here the CDR3 DNA reads TGTGCCAGCAGGACGGGGGGGACCAACTACGAGCAGTACTTC. As protein: CASRTGGTNYEQYF.

V is TRBV28 and J is TRBJ2-3; D not resolved. This CDR3 spans 12 amino acids. Germline values: CDR1 MDHEN, CDR2 SYDVKM. With 3 bases removed from V and 4 bases from J, the gap between germline ends came to 5 bases. CDR3 amino acids: CASSLNSDTQYF. The CDR3, as DNA: TGTGCCAGCAGTTTGAATTCAGATACGCAGTATTTT.